A single sample is the source of the 13 T cell receptor beta chains below, sequenced in a study of human T cells and chemical hapten exposure. Indicated time point: pre-sensitization, week 0. As for treatment: therapeutic diphenylcyclopropenone sensitization with weekly scalp DPC. TCRdb redid the calling of the RACE reads with MiXCR, one entry per CDR3 protein. The table records roughly 50,000 distinct CDR3 sequences, more than 8% of them present only once. The specimen comprised whole blood, sampled in connection with sensitization to the hapten diphenylcyclopropenone (DPC). These receptors were collected from a man aged 40-49 years with alopecia areata. Some clones in this sample may be carry-over from other donors' samples.

J is TRBJ2-7 and V is TRBV5-1, with 9 nucleotides matching TRBD2. The CDR3 runs 16 residues. The V and J ends lost 3 bases and 6 bases, in that order; junction bases with no gene match: 13. The germline V gene encodes CDR1 SGHRS and CDR2 YFSETQ. Here the CDR3 DNA reads TGCGCCAGCAGCTCCCGAGGAGCGGCGGGAGGGTTCGAGCAGTACTTC. This encodes CASSSRGAAGGFEQYF.

This clonotype showed up many times. The chain uses TRBV6-6 and TRBJ1-5, with D tentatively TRBD1 (5 bases). Germline V gene sequence: CDR1 MNHNY, CDR2 SVGAGI (reference sequence). V dropped 2 bases and J dropped 0 bases, with 14 bases sitting between them. The CDR3 sequence is 17 residues long. The CDR3 DNA reads as TGTGCCAGCAGTTACGATGGCAGGGTCCATAGCAATCAGCCCCAGCATTTT. Protein product: CASSYDGRVHSNQPQHF.

This clonotype was recorded at least ten times. V usage is TRBV11-2 and J usage is TRBJ1-6, with D uncertain. The V end lost 6 bases, the J end lost 4 bases, and 7 bases lay between the germline ends. Germline V CDR1 and CDR2: SGHAT, FQNNGV. The CDR3 contains 13 residues. Written as DNA, the CDR3 is TGTGCCAGCAGAGATCAGTATAATTCACCCCTCCACTTT. It specifies CASRDQYNSPLHF.

This clonotype was picked up a small number of times. The chain has TRBV14 and TRBJ2-6; D is undetermined. Germline CDR1 SGHDN, CDR2 FVKESK. V was cut by 4 bases and J by 1 base, with 11 bases left in between. CDR3 length: 16 residues. The DNA for the CDR3 is TGTGCCAGCAGCCCAAGACGGTCTTCTGGGGCCAACGTCCTGACTTTC. Translated: CASSPRRSSGANVLTF.

In its sample, this clonotype was seen a few times. V and J are TRBV12-3 or TRBV12-4 and TRBJ2-3; 11 bases are shared with TRBD2. The CDR3 is 14 amino acids. Trimming removed 5 bases from V and 5 bases from J; junction bases left unmatched: 3. CDR3 sequence: CASSVLAGVDTQYF. The CDR3 region has the DNA TGTGCCAGCAGTGTACTAGCGGGAGTAGATACGCAGTATTTT.

Many counts were recorded for this clonotype. The V call is TRBV7-2, the J call TRBJ1-5, with D unresolved. CDR1 is SGHTA, CDR2 FQGNSA, per germline. Trimming pared 1 base from V and 2 bases from J, leaving 12 bases between. The CDR3 has 16 amino acids. The DNA of the CDR3 is TGTGCCAGCAGCTTAGGTTCCCAACGGGGCAATCAGCCCCAGCATTTT. As protein: CASSLGSQRGNQPQHF.

This clonotype was detected many times. The rearrangement links TRBV24-1 to TRBJ2-4; D is unresolved. Germline lookup yields CDR1 KGHDR and CDR2 SFDVKD. The CDR3 has 13 amino acids. V lost 4 bases and J lost 9, with 12 bases in between. In DNA, the CDR3 is TGTGCCACCAGTGAATACCCGGGCACCATTCAGTACTTC. This codes for CATSEYPGTIQYF.

The J gene is TRBJ2-7, the V gene TRBV5-1, with a possible D match to TRBD2 (6 bases). The CDR3 is 15 residues long. CDR1 is SGHRS, CDR2 YFSETQ, per germline. Trimming left V 1 base short and J 5 bases short, with 16 bases between. The CDR3 here is CASSLSATTGDEQYF. CDR3 sequence (DNA): TGCGCCAGCAGCTTGTCGGCTACCACGGGAGACGAGCAGTACTTC. Combining the CDR3 with reference TRBV5-1 and TRBJ2-7 gives the whole variable domain KAGVTQTPRYLIKTRGQQVTLSCSPISGHRSVSWYQQTPGQGLQFLFEYFSETQRNKGNFPGRFSGRQFSNSRSEMNVSTLELGDSALYLCASSLSATTGDEQYFGPGTRLTVT.

The chain carries TRBV20-1 and TRBJ2-1; possible D gene TRBD2, 5 bases. Deletions cut 4 bases from V and 1 base from J, with 11 bases between. Per the germline V gene, CDR1 is DFQATT and CDR2 is SNEGSKA (reference sequence). The CDR3 runs to 14 residues. The CDR3, as DNA: TGCAGTGCTAAGGACGGGGAGTCCTACAATGAGCAGTTCTTC. Translating gives CSAKDGESYNEQFF.

This clonotype has a count of ten or more. The chain uses TRBV28 and TRBJ2-7; 7 nucleotides agree with TRBD1. CDR1 and CDR2 (germline): MDHEN, SYDVKM. The CDR3 extends over 14 amino acids. The trim removed 10 bases at V and 4 bases at J, leaving 13 bases unmatched. The CDR3 DNA sequence: TGTGCCACCACAGGGGTTCCCACCCGTTACGAGCAGTACTTC. Translating gives CATTGVPTRYEQYF.

Only a few counts were recorded for this clonotype. V usage is TRBV6-2 or TRBV6-3 and J usage is TRBJ2-7; 10 bases align to TRBD2. CDR3 length: 16 residues. The germline V gene encodes CDR1 MNHEY and CDR2 SVGEGT. The V and J ends lost 2 bases and 2 bases, in that order; junction bases with no gene match: 6. CDR3 nucleotide sequence: TGTGCCAGCAGTTACCCCCTAGCGGGAGTAACCTACGAGCAGTACTTC. This sequence encodes CASSYPLAGVTYEQYF.

V usage is TRBV11-2 and J usage is TRBJ2-3, with D perhaps assigned TRBD1 or TRBD2 (5 bases each). Germline V gene data show CDR1 as SGHAT and CDR2 as FQNNGV. The V gene lost 1 base and the J gene lost 1 base, with 9 bases spanning the gap. The CDR3 sequence is 15 residues long. The CDR3 DNA reads TGTGCCAGCAGCTTAGTGAGGGGACGCACAGATACGCAGTATTTT. Protein: CASSLVRGRTDTQYF.

V is TRBV6-5 and J is TRBJ1-1; D perhaps matches TRBD1 (5 bases). The CDR3 covers 15 residues. V gave up 5 bases and J gave up 4 bases, with 17 bases separating them. Germline loops: CDR1 MNHEY, CDR2 SVGAGI. CDR3: CASSTTRGFTTEAFF. DNA of the CDR3: TGTGCCAGCAGTACGACAAGGGGTTTTACCACTGAAGCTTTCTTT.